This record covers a single T cell receptor beta chain. These data originate in a study of blood T cell repertoires in COVID-19. The overall study: PBMCs, B-cell-depleted T cells, or T cells provided the cDNA or gDNA that made up the material.

Authors' data handling: Nucleated cell number was recorded as an estimate derived from reference gene primer amplification. Method: immunoSEQ multiplex PCR; TCRdb's copy keeps in-frame clones and lacks some. V and J calls and clone size follow that table, whereas D and trimming were derived from the DNA. The data contain fewer than 250,000 clones, about nine tenths of them singletons. The length of the CDR3 is 15 residues. V dropped 6 bases and J dropped 1 base, with 12 bases sitting between them. Looked up from germline, CDR1 is LNHDA and CDR2 is SQIVND (reference sequence). While infection was still active, Seattle patients were enrolled and then followed longitudinally.

The sample was peripheral blood. The rearrangement links TRBV19 to TRBJ1-4; D remains ambiguous. The sequence was collected from a man younger than 40 with COVID-19, enrolled during active disease. This CDR3 reads CASSKAHQTNEKLFF. CDR3 nucleotides: TGTGCCAGTAGCAAAGCCCACCAAACTAATGAAAAACTGTTTTTT.